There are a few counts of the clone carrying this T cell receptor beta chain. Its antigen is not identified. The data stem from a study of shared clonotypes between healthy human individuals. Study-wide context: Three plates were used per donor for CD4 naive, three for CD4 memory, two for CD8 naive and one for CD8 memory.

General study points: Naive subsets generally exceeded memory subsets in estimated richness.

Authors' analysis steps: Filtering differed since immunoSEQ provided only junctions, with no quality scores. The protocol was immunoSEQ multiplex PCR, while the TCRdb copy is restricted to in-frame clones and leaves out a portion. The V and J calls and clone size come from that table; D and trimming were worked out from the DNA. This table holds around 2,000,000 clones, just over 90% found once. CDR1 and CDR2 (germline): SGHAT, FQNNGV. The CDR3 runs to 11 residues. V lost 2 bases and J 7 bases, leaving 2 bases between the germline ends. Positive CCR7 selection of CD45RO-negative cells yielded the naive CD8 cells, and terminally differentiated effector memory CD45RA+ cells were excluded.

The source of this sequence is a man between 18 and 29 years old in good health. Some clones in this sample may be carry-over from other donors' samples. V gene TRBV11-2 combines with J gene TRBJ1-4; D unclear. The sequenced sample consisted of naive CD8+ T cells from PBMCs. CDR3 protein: CASSLSEKLFF. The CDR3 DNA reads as TGTGCCAGCAGCTTAAGTGAAAAACTGTTTTTT.